This TCR beta chain came from a study of beta chain features in type 1 diabetes. This clone was observed a few times. Its antigen is unidentified. The investigators reverse transcribed all of the isolated RNA, so they sequenced expressed TCRB transcripts. Sequenced naive, central memory and regulatory T cell samples produced an average of about 3.6 million reads. Libraries were prepared by immunoSEQ multiplex PCR; TCRdb keeps only in-frame clonotypes and omits some of them. The table has 970,000 or so clones, 15% to 20% seen once. Study outcomes and limitations: The naive, central memory and Treg TCRB repertoires of patients appeared to be more similar to one another than those of healthy donors.

Germline V gene lookup returns CDR1 MDHEN and CDR2 SYDVKM. The CDR3 is made up of 13 amino acids. Trimming removed 4 bases at V and 5 bases at J, with 9 bases between. Sequencing used naive CD4+ T cells from blood. The TCR sequence derives from a woman aged 18-30 years in good health. V gene TRBV28 combines with J gene TRBJ1-5; possibly TRBD1 for D (5 bases). The CDR3 region is CASSWYRHQPQHF. CDR3 in DNA: TGTGCCAGCAGTTGGTACAGGCATCAGCCCCAGCATTTT.